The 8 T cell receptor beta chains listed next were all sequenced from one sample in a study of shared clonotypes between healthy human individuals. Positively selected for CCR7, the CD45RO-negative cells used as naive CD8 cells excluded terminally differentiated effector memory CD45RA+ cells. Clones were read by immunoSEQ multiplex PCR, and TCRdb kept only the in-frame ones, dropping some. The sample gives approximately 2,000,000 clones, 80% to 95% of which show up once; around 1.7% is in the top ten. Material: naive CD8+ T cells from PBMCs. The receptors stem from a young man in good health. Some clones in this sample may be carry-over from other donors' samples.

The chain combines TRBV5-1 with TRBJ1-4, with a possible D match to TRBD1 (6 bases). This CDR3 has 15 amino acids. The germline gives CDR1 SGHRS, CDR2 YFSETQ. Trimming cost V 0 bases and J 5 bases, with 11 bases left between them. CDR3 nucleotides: TGCGCCAGCAGCTTGGTGGGGGGCTTCAATGAAAAACTGTTTTTT. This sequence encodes CASSLVGGFNEKLFF.

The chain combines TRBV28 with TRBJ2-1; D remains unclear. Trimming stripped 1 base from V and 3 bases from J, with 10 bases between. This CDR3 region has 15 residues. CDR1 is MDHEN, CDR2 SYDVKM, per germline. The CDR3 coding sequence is TGTGCCAGCAGTTTATCCCTAGAACACTACAATGAGCAGTTCTTC. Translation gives CASSLSLEHYNEQFF.

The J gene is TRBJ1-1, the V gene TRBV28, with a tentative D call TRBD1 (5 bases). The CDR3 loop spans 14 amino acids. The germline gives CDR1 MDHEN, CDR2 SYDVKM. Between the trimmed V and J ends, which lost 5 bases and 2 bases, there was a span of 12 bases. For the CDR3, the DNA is TGTGCCAGCAGTCCGCCGGGGGTCAACACTGAAGCTTTCTTT. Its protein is CASSPPGVNTEAFF.

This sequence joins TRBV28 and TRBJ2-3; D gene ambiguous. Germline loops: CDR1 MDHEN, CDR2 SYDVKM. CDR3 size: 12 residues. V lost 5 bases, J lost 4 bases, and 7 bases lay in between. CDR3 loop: CASSPNADTQYF. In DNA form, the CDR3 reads TGTGCCAGCAGTCCGAATGCAGATACGCAGTATTTT.

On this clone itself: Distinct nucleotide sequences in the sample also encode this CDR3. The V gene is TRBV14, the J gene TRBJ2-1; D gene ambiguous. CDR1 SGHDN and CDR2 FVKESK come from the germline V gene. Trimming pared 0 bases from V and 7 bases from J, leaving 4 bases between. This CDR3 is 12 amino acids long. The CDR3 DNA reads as TGTGCCAGCAGCCAAGACCGGAATGAGCAGTTCTTC. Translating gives CASSQDRNEQFF.

The CDR3 reads CASSQTPSREQFF. In nucleotides, the CDR3 is TGTGCCAGCAGCCAGACTCCATCCCGTGAGCAGTTCTTC. The chain couples TRBV7-9 to TRBJ2-1; D remains ambiguous. CDR1 is SEHNR, CDR2 FQNEAQ, per germline (reference sequence). This CDR3 is built from 13 residues. The V end was cut by 5 bases, the J end by 9 bases, with 14 bases between.

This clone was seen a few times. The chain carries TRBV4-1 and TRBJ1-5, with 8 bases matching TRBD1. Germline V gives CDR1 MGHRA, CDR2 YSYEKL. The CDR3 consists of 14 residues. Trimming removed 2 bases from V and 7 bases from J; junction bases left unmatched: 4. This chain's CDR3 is CASSQYRGDQPQHF. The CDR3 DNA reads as TGCGCCAGCAGCCAATACAGGGGGGACCAGCCCCAGCATTTT.

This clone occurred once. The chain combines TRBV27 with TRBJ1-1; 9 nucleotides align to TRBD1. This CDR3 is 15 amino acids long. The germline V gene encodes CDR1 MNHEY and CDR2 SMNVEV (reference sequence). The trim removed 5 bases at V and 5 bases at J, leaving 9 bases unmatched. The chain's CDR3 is CASSPGQGLRTEAFF. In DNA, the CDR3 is TGTGCCAGCAGTCCCGGACAGGGGTTGCGGACTGAAGCTTTCTTT.